The 4 T cell receptor beta chains reported below all come from one sample, sequenced in a study of T cell responses to AZD1222 COVID-19 vaccine. Profiled with immunoSEQ multiplex PCR; TCRdb holds only in-frame clones, not every one. The table includes about 120,000 clones, about 91% detected once. This material consisted of peripheral blood, taken on day 0 of AZD1222 vaccination. These receptors all come from an adult in good health.

The chain is built from TRBV2 and TRBJ1-4, with a weak D call TRBD1 (5 bases). Trimming stripped 6 bases from V and 0 bases from J, with 5 bases between. This CDR3 is built from 13 residues. CDR1 SNHLY and CDR2 FYNNEI come from the germline V gene. The CDR3, as DNA: TGTGCCAGCAGGACAGCAACTAATGAAAAACTGTTTTTT. Its protein is CASRTATNEKLFF.

The rearrangement links TRBV28 to TRBJ1-1; TRBD1 is a possible D gene (6 bases). Trimming stripped 5 bases from V and 3 bases from J, with 10 bases between. Germline V gene lookup returns CDR1 MDHEN and CDR2 SYDVKM. The CDR3 is 13 residues long. As DNA, the CDR3 is TGTGCCAGCAGTAGGGGGGGTTACACTGAAGCTTTCTTT. It yields the protein CASSRGGYTEAFF.

On this clone: The junction departs from germline at one end; a sequencing error may be responsible. This rearrangement joins TRBV6-2 or TRBV6-3 to TRBJ2-4; D may be TRBD1 or TRBD2 (5 bases each). CDR1 is MNHEY and CDR2 is SVGEGT in the germline V gene. The CDR3 covers 12 residues. The CDR3 DNA is TGTGCCAGCAGTTACCTGGGACGGTCAAGAAAGTTC. Protein: CASSYLGRSRKF.

V is TRBV11-2 and J is TRBJ2-1; 14 nucleotides line up with TRBD2. The CDR3 is 18 residues long. V dropped 4 bases and J dropped 6; count of bases not matched to a gene: 11. Germline V gives CDR1 SGHAT, CDR2 FQNNGV. DNA for the CDR3: TGTGCCAGCAGCTCAAGGGGACGGACTAGCGGGGGGCCCAATGAGCAGTTCTTC. It translates to CASSSRGRTSGGPNEQFF.